The 32 T cell receptor beta chains below were found in one sample sequenced in a study of T-cell reconstitution after alpha-beta-depleted transplantation in children (dated by TCRdb to 2016 to 2017). The treatment or condition label, as the study defines it: allogeneic hematopoietic cell transplantation with graft depleted of TCRalphabeta T cells and CD19 B cells. The protocol used for the library was PCR. Reads for this sample came from an Illumina HiSeq 2500. Molecular barcoding was employed in the preparation of TCR libraries, with unique molecular identifiers being used to normalize TCRbeta repertoire quantification. TCRdb redid the processing of the public reads, applying fastp at Q25 and MiXCR, and retained in-frame beta chains. Rows with one shared CDR3 protein collapse into an entry with the most common genes and DNA. The sample table shows around 600,000 distinct CDR3 sequences, and more than 20% are seen once. The leading ten clones occupy roughly an eighth of the sample.

Material: PBMCs, mostly from graft donor cells, obtained 360 days after TCRalphabeta/CD19-depleted stem cell transplant. These receptor sequences come from a boy in the first two years of life who had a stem cell transplant for acute myeloid leukemia, so the T cells may come from the graft donor.

The CDR3 protein is CASSPRLAGQKDTQYF. Here the CDR3 DNA reads TGCGCCAGCAGCCCCCGACTAGCGGGGCAGAAAGATACGCAGTATTTT. The J gene is TRBJ2-3, the V gene TRBV5-1; 11 bases agree with TRBD2. Trimming took 4 bases from V and 5 from J; bases not matched to a gene: 9. Germline values: CDR1 SGHRS, CDR2 YFSETQ. CDR3 length: 16 residues.

The chain is built from TRBV29-1 and TRBJ2-5; 7 positions match TRBD1. Losses at the gene ends were 8 bases for V and 0 bases for J; bases not matched to a gene: 15. Germline CDR1 reads SQVTM; CDR2 reads ANQGSEA. The CDR3 consists of 16 residues. The CDR3 region has the DNA TGCAGCCACCGGACAGGTGGGGACCTGTACCAAGAGACCCAGTACTTC. Its translation is CSHRTGGDLYQETQYF.

The V gene is TRBV28, the J gene TRBJ2-5; 11 nucleotides line up with TRBD1. The junction had 4 bases not matched to a gene; V was cut back by 5 bases and J by 5 bases. CDR1 and CDR2 (germline): MDHEN, SYDVKM. The CDR3 runs 14 residues. CDR3 nucleotide sequence: TGTGCCAGCAGTCGGACAGGGGGCTTGGAGACCCAGTACTTC. It yields the protein CASSRTGGLETQYF.

This clonotype was observed a single time. The chain carries TRBV20-1 and TRBJ1-2, with 7 bases identical to TRBD1. In germline, CDR1 is DFQATT, CDR2 SNEGSKA (reference sequence). The V segment lost 1 base and the J segment 8 bases; nucleotides outside the gene matches: 1. The CDR3 has 11 residues. CDR3 sequence reads: CSARGQGGYTF. In DNA form, the CDR3 reads TGCAGTGCTAGAGGACAGGGAGGCTACACCTTC.

Only one count was recorded for this clonotype. This chain joins TRBV4-1 and TRBJ2-3; D is undetermined. The CDR3 consists of 15 residues. Germline CDR1 is MGHRA and CDR2 is YSYEKL. Trimming took 0 bases from V and 1 from J, leaving 8 bases between them. CDR3 sequence: CASSQEWPGTDTQYF. Written as DNA, the CDR3 is TGCGCCAGCAGCCAAGAATGGCCGGGCACAGATACGCAGTATTTT.

This sequence joins TRBV20-1 and TRBJ2-3, with TRBD2 matching over 16 bases. This CDR3 region has 18 residues. Germline values: CDR1 DFQATT, CDR2 SNEGSKA (reference sequence). The V and J ends lost 6 bases and 6 bases, in that order; junction bases with no gene match: 15. Written as DNA, the CDR3 is TGCAGTGCCCCCAGTGGGACTAGCGGGGGGGCCAGAGCGGATACGCAGTATTTT. Protein product: CSAPSGTSGGARADTQYF.

At least ten counts were recorded for this clonotype. This rearrangement joins TRBV7-6 to TRBJ2-5; TRBD2 matches 9 bases. Germline-derived CDR1 and CDR2 are SGHVS and FNYEAQ. V trimming: 5 bases; J trimming: 4 bases; junction bases outside the gene matches: 8. The CDR3 covers 15 residues. The CDR3 is CASSTPAGGRETQYF. The CDR3 DNA reads TGTGCCAGCAGCACTCCCGCGGGGGGGCGAGAGACCCAGTACTTC. Full variable domain (missing parts from reference TRBV7-6 and TRBJ2-5): GAGVSQSPRYKVTKRGQDVALRCDPISGHVSLYWYRQALGQGPEFLTYFNYEAQQDKSGLPNDRFSAERPEGSISTLTIQRTEQRDSAMYRCASSTPAGGRETQYFGPGTRLLVL.

This clonotype was seen only a few times. CDR3 protein: CAIEAGEDTEAFF. CDR3 coding DNA: TGTGCCATCGAGGCAGGGGAGGACACTGAAGCTTTCTTT. The chain joins TRBV10-3 to TRBJ1-1; tentatively, D is TRBD1 (6 bases). From germline, CDR1 is ENHRY and CDR2 SYGVKD. The CDR3 loop spans 13 amino acids. V lost 8 bases and J lost 3, with 13 bases in between.

This chain joins TRBV24-1 and TRBJ2-3; possibly TRBD1 or TRBD2 for D (5 bases each). V shed 5 bases and J shed 7 bases, with 12 bases lying between them. This CDR3 is 13 amino acids long. The V gene's germline CDR1 is KGHDR and CDR2 SFDVKD. The CDR3: CATSGPRGHTQYF. CDR3 nucleotides: TGTGCCACCAGTGGTCCCCGGGGCCATACGCAGTATTTT.

The V call is TRBV5-1, the J call TRBJ2-3, with 8 bases lining up with TRBD2. Germline loops: CDR1 SGHRS, CDR2 YFSETQ. The ends lost 0 bases at V and 0 bases at J; junction bases unmatched: 6. The CDR3 runs to 17 residues. CDR3 DNA sequence: TGCGCCAGCAGCTTGGCGGACGGGGGGGCCAGCACAGATACGCAGTATTTT. This translates into CASSLADGGASTDTQYF.

This clonotype has only a few counts. The J gene is TRBJ2-7, the V gene TRBV29-1; 7 positions agree with TRBD1. The CDR3 is made up of 14 amino acids. Trimming took 5 bases from V and 3 from J; bases not matched to a gene: 10. Germline CDR1 reads SQVTM; CDR2 reads ANQGSEA. The CDR3 coding sequence is TGCAGCGTTACCGGGACAGACAGTAACTACGAGCAGTACTTC. This gives the protein CSVTGTDSNYEQYF.

The chain carries TRBV7-2 and TRBJ2-5; 11 bases line up with TRBD1. V was clipped by 5 bases and J by 9 bases; unmatched bases: 11. The CDR3 is made up of 15 amino acids. Germline V gene data show CDR1 as SGHTA and CDR2 as FQGNSA. CDR3: CASSPGDRGLGSQYF. CDR3 bases: TGTGCCAGCAGCCCAGGGGACAGGGGGTTGGGGTCCCAGTACTTC. Supplemented by reference TRBV7-2 and TRBJ2-5, the full variable domain reads GAGVSQSPSNKVTEKGKDVELRCDPISGHTALYWYRQSLGQGLEFLIYFQGNSAPDKSGLPSDRFSAERTGGSVSTLTIQRTQQEDSAVYLCASSPGDRGLGSQYFGPGTRLLVL.

In this sample, this clonotype turned up many times. The rearrangement joins TRBV20-1 to TRBJ2-7; maybe TRBD1 (5 bases). Per germline, CDR1 DFQATT and CDR2 SNEGSKA (reference sequence). The CDR3 extends over 11 amino acids. V was cut by 4 bases and J by 2 bases, with 6 bases left in between. CDR3 bases: TGCAGTGCTAAGGGGACCTACGAGCAGTACGTC. It is translated as CSAKGTYEQYV.

For this clonotype: A much larger clonotype is one base distant, so this may be a read error. The chain uses TRBV12-3 or TRBV12-4 and TRBJ2-5, with no clear D. Trimming cost V 1 base and J 5 bases, with 2 bases left between them. There are 11 residues in the CDR3. This chain's CDR3 is CASSLDETQYF. The CDR3 nucleotides read TGTGCCAGCAGTTTAGATGAGACCCAGTACTTC.

This clonotype was seen ten or more times. V is TRBV29-1 and J is TRBJ2-4; 11 nucleotides agree with TRBD1. V was clipped by 1 base and J by 9 bases; unmatched bases: 5. Germline loops: CDR1 SQVTM, CDR2 ANQGSEA. The length of the CDR3 is 14 residues. This chain's CDR3 is CSVEGGTGGVIQYF. The CDR3 DNA reads TGCAGCGTTGAAGGGGGGACAGGGGGAGTCATTCAGTACTTC.

The chain couples TRBV15 to TRBJ1-5; TRBD1 might be the D (6 bases). The CDR3 contains 16 residues. Germline V gene sequence: CDR1 LNHNV, CDR2 YYDKDF (reference sequence). Trimming took off 0 bases at V and 0 bases at J, with 9 bases between the two ends. This CDR3 is CATSRDRGNSNQPQHF. The CDR3 bases are TGTGCCACCAGCAGAGATAGGGGGAATAGCAATCAGCCCCAGCATTTT. The variable domain in full, completed from reference TRBV15 and TRBJ1-5, reads DAMVIQNPRYQVTQFGKPVTLSCSQTLNHNVMYWYQQKSSQAPKLLFHYYDKDFNNEADTPDNFQSRRPNTSFCFLDIRSPGLGDTAMYLCATSRDRGNSNQPQHFGDGTRLSIL.

The gene calls are TRBV6-5 and TRBJ2-2; 9 bases match TRBD1. The junction had 7 bases not matched to a gene; V was cut back by 2 bases and J by 0 bases. Germline loops: CDR1 MNHEY, CDR2 SVGAGI. The CDR3 runs to 18 residues. CDR3 DNA: TGTGCCAGCAGTTACCCAAAACAGGGGGCAGCGAACACCGGGGAGCTGTTTTTT. Protein sequence: CASSYPKQGAANTGELFF.

The chain recombines TRBV4-1 with TRBJ2-7; D might be TRBD1 (6 bases). Germline V gives CDR1 MGHRA, CDR2 YSYEKL. Trimming took off 1 base at V and 3 bases at J, with 10 bases between the two ends. This CDR3 spans 14 amino acids. CDR3 sequence (DNA): TGCGCCAGCAGCCAAGGGGTAGGGGGCTACGAGCAGTACGTC. This sequence encodes CASSQGVGGYEQYV.

The chain recombines TRBV29-1 with TRBJ2-2; possibly TRBD1 or TRBD2 for D (7 bases each). The CDR3 is made up of 15 amino acids. V shed 6 bases and J shed 0 bases, with 14 bases lying between them. Per germline, CDR1 SQVTM and CDR2 ANQGSEA. The CDR3 DNA is TGCAGCGTGGGACCAGGGGGGGCGAACACCGGGGAGCTGTTTTTT. Amino acids: CSVGPGGANTGELFF.

This clonotype was seen only a few times. The V call is TRBV20-1, the J call TRBJ2-3; D is unresolved. The length of the CDR3 is 14 residues. V was cut by 6 bases and J by 1 base, with 14 bases left in between. Germline loops: CDR1 DFQATT, CDR2 SNEGSKA (reference sequence). The CDR3 nucleotides read TGCAGTGCGCCAACTATCCCTGGCACAGATACGCAGTATTTT. Protein sequence: CSAPTIPGTDTQYF.

The chain links TRBV20-1 to TRBJ2-1; tentatively, D is TRBD2 (6 bases). V lost 1 base to trimming and J lost 0 bases, with 19 bases between them. The CDR3 is 18 amino acids. Germline V gene lookup returns CDR1 DFQATT and CDR2 SNEGSKA (reference sequence). The chain's CDR3 is CSARGPGGTLSSYNEQFF. CDR3 nucleotide sequence: TGCAGTGCTAGAGGCCCGGGTGGGACTCTCAGCTCCTACAATGAGCAGTTCTTC.

The chain joins TRBV5-1 to TRBJ1-1; D unclear. There are 14 residues in the CDR3. Trimming took 3 bases from V and 6 from J, leaving 15 bases between them. The germline V gene has CDR1 SGHRS and CDR2 YFSETQ. DNA for the CDR3: TGCGCCAGCAGCTGGGCGGTCGAAAAGGCTGAAGCTTTCTTT. Protein sequence: CASSWAVEKAEAFF.

The genes are TRBV7-8 and TRBJ1-1; D is perhaps TRBD1 (6 bases). V was pared by 4 bases and J by 1 base, with 10 bases between. In germline, CDR1 is SGHVS, CDR2 FQNEAQ. CDR3 length: 14 amino acids. The CDR3: CASSSGEGNTEAFF. The DNA of the CDR3 is TGTGCCAGCAGCTCAGGGGAGGGGAACACTGAAGCTTTCTTT.

This clonotype was recorded a few times. Compared with germline, one end of the junction differs, possibly owing to a read error. V gene TRBV20-1 combines with J gene TRBJ2-5; tentatively, D is TRBD1 (6 bases). CDR1 DFQATT and CDR2 SNEGSKA come from the germline V gene (reference sequence). There are 12 residues in the CDR3. The CDR3 loop is CSVRTGLETQYF. The CDR3 nucleotides read TGCAGTGTTAGAACAGGGCTGGAGACCCAGTACTTC.

A single count supports this clonotype. This chain uses TRBV20-1 with TRBJ2-6; 8 nucleotides line up with TRBD1. The V segment lost 5 bases and the J segment 0 bases; nucleotides outside the gene matches: 3. The CDR3 covers 15 residues. The germline gives CDR1 DFQATT, CDR2 SNEGSKA (reference sequence). CDR3 residues: CSARGQASGANVLTF. In nucleotides, the CDR3 is TGCAGTGCTCGGGGACAGGCCTCTGGGGCCAACGTCCTGACTTTC.

This clonotype was observed many times. V is TRBV20-1 and J is TRBJ1-2; unclear D gene. Trimming took off 0 bases at V and 4 bases at J, with 9 bases between the two ends. Germline CDR1 reads DFQATT; CDR2 reads SNEGSKA (reference sequence). CDR3 length equals 13 residues. This chain's CDR3 is CSARDLDGYGYTF. The CDR3 DNA is TGCAGTGCTAGAGATTTGGACGGCTATGGCTACACCTTC.

The V gene is TRBV7-2, the J gene TRBJ2-1, with D uncertain. Trimming pared 4 bases from V and 4 bases from J, leaving 14 bases between. The germline V gene has CDR1 SGHTA and CDR2 FQGNSA. The CDR3 consists of 15 residues. CDR3 nucleotides: TGTGCCAGCAGCTCCGTCGAGACCACTTACAATGAGCAGTTCTTC. It is translated as CASSSVETTYNEQFF.

This clonotype was detected ten times or more. The V and J genes are TRBV20-1 and TRBJ1-6, with a weak D call TRBD1 (6 bases). Germline CDR1 DFQATT, CDR2 SNEGSKA (reference sequence). The length of the CDR3 is 13 residues. Trimming took off 3 bases at V and 7 bases at J, with 10 bases between the two ends. Written as DNA, the CDR3 is TGCAGTGCTAGCCCCGGGGGCAATTCACCCCTCCACTTT. Translation: CSASPGGNSPLHF.

This clonotype occurred a few times. This rearrangement joins TRBV6-5 to TRBJ1-5; D uncertain. The germline V and J ends were trimmed by 4 bases and 9 bases, with 19 bases remaining between them. The V gene's germline CDR1 is MNHEY and CDR2 SVGAGI. The CDR3 sequence is 15 residues long. CDR3 DNA sequence: TGTGCCAGCAGTTCGAAGAGTTTCCGTGAGGGGCCCCAGCATTTT. Translating it yields CASSSKSFREGPQHF.

This clonotype was observed at least ten times. The J gene is TRBJ2-3, the V gene TRBV12-3 or TRBV12-4, with 10 bases aligning to TRBD1. Trimming at V came to 0 bases and at J to 2 bases, leaving 2 bases not matched to a gene. CDR3 length: 16 residues. The CDR3 DNA reads TGTGCCAGCAGTTTAGCGGACAGGGGGGCCACAGATACGCAGTATTTT. Translating gives CASSLADRGATDTQYF.

This clonotype has at least ten counts. This chain links TRBV20-1 with TRBJ1-2; TRBD1 matches at 8 bases. The V and J ends lost 3 bases and 4 bases, in that order; junction bases with no gene match: 4. Germline lookup yields CDR1 DFQATT and CDR2 SNEGSKA (reference sequence). The CDR3 spans 13 residues. As DNA, the CDR3 is TGCAGTGCTAGTGGACAGGGAGGCTATGGCTACACCTTC. Translating gives CSASGQGGYGYTF.

The table lists this clonotype with a count of one. CDR3 DNA: TGTGCCACCAGTGATTGGCAGGGGGCCGGGGAGCTGTTTTTT. Translated: CATSDWQGAGELFF. V and J are TRBV24-1 and TRBJ2-2, with 7 positions matching TRBD1. CDR1 and CDR2 (germline): KGHDR, SFDVKD. The CDR3 length is 14 residues. After removal of 2 bases from V and 6 bases from J, the junction contained 2 bases not matched to a gene.